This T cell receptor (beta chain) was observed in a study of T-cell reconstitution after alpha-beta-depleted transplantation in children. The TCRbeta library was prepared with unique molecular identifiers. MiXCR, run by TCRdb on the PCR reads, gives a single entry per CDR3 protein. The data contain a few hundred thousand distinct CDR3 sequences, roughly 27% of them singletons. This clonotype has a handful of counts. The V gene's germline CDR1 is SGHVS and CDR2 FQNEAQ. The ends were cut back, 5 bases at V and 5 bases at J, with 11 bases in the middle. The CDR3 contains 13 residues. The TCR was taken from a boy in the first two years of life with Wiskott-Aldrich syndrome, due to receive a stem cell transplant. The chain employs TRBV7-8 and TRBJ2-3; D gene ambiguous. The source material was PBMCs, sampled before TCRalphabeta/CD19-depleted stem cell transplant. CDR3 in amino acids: CASSPGVGDTQYF. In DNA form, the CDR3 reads TGTGCCAGCAGCCCAGGAGTGGGAGATACGCAGTATTTT.